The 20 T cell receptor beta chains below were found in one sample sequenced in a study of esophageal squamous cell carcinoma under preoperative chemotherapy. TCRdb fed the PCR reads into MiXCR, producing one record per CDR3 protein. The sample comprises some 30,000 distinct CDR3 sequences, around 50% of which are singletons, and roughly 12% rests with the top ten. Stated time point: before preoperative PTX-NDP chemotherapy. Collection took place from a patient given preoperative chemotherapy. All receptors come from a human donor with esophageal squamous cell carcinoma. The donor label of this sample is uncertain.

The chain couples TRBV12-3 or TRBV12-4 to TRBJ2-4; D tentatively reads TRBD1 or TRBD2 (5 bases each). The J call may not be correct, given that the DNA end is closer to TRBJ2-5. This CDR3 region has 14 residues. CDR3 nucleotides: TGTGCGGGGACCGCCCCCGGGGCCAAAAAGACCCAGTACTTC. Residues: CAGTAPGAKKTQYF.

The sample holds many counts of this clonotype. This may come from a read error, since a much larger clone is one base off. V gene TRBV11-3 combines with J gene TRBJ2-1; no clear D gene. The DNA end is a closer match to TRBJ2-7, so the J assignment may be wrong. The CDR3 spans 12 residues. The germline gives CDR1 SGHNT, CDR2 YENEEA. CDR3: CASSPPPNVQYF. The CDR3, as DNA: TGTGCCAGCAGCCCTCCCCCTAACGTGCAGTACTTC.

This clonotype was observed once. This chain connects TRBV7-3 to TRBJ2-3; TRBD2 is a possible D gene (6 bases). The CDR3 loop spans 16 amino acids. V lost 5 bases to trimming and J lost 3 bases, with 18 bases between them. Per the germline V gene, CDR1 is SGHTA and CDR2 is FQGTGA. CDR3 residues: CASSPVRTGGTDTQYF. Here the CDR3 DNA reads TGTGCCAGCAGCCCCGTTCGGACCGGGGGAACAGATACGCAGTATTTT.

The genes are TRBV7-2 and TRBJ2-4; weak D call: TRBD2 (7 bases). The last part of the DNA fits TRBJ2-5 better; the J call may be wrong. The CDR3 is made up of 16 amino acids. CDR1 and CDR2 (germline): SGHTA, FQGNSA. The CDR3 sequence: CASGRGGGGDEETQYF. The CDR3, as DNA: TGTGCCAGCGGCCGGGGCGGGGGCGGTGATGAAGAGACCCAGTACTTC.

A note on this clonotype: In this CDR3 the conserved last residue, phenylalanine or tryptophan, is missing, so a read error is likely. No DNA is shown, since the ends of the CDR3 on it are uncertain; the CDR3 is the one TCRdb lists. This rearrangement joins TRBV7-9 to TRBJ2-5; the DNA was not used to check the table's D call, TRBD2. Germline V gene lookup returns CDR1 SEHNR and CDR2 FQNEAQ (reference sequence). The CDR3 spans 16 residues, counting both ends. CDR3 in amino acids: CASSAPTSGIRETWFS.

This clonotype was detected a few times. The CDR3, as DNA: TGCAGCGTCGGACTAGCGGGAGGCTCTAGCACAGATACGCAGTATTTT. Translated: CSVGLAGGSSTDTQYF. This chain joins TRBV20-1 and TRBJ2-3, with 14 bases lining up with TRBD2. Germline V CDR1 and CDR2: DFQATT, SNEGSKA (reference sequence). The CDR3 extends over 16 amino acids.

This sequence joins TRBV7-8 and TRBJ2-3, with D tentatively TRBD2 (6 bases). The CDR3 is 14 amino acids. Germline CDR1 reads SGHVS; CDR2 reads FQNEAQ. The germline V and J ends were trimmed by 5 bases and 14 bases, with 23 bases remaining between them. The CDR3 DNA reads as TGTGCCAGCAGCCCCAGCGGGCGGGCCGATGCGCTGTATTTT. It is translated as CASSPSGRADALYF.

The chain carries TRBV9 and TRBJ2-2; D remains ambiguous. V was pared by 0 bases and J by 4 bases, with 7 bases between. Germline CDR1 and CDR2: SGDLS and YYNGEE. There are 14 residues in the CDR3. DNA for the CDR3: TGTGCCAGCAGCGTAGCCGTAGTCACCGGGGAGCTGTTTTTT. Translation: CASSVAVVTGELFF. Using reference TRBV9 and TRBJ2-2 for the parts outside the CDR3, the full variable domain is DSGVTQTPKHLITATGQRVTLRCSPRSGDLSVYWYQQSLDQGLQFLIQYYNGEERAKGNILERFSAQQFPDLHSELNLSSLELGDSALYFCASSVAVVTGELFFGEGSRLTVL.

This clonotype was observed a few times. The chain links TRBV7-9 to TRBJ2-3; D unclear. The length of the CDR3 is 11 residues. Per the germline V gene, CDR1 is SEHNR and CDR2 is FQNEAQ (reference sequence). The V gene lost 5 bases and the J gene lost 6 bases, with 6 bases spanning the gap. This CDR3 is CASSPFDTQYF. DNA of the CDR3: TGTGCCAGCAGCCCTTTTGATACGCAGTATTTT.

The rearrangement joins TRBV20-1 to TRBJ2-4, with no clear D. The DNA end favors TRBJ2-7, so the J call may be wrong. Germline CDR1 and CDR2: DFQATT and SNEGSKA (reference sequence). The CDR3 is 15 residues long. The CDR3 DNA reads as TGCAGTGCTAGAGATCTTTCGGTGGGTGTATACGAGCAGTACTTC. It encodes CSARDLSVGVYEQYF.

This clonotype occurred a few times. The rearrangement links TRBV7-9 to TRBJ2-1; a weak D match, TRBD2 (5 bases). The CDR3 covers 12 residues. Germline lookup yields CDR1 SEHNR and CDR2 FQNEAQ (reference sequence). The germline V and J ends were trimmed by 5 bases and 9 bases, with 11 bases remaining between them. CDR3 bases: TGTGCCAGCAGCCGGGGAGTACCTGAGCAGTTCTTC. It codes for CASSRGVPEQFF.

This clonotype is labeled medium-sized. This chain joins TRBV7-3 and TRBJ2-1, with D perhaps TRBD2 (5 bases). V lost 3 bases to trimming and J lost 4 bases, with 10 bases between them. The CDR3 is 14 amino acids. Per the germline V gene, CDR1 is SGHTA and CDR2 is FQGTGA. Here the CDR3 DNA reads TGTGCCAGCAGCTTGACTGGAGGTTACAATGAGCAGTTCTTC. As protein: CASSLTGGYNEQFF.

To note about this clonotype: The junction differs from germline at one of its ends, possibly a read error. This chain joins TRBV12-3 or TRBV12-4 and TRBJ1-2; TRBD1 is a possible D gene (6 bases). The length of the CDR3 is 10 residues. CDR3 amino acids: CASSFGQSIF. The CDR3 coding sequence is TGTGCCAGCAGTTTCGGACAGTCCATCTTC.

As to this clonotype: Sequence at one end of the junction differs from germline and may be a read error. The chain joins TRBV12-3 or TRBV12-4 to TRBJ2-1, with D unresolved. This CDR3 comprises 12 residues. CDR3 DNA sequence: TGTGCCAGCAGCCCCAACACCGATGAGCAGTTCTTT. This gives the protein CASSPNTDEQFF.

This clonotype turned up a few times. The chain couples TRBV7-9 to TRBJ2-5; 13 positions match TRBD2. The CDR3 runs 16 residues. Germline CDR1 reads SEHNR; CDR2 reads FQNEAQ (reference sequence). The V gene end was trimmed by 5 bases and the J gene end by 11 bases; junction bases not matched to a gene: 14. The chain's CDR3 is CASSPNRTSGSHEQYF. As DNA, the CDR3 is TGTGCCAGCAGCCCTAATCGGACTAGCGGGAGTCATGAGCAGTACTTC.

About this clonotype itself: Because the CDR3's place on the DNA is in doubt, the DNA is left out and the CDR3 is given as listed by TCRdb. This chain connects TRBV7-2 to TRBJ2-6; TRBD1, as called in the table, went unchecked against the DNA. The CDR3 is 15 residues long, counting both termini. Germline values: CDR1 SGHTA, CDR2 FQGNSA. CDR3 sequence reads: CASSFWGAGANVLNF.

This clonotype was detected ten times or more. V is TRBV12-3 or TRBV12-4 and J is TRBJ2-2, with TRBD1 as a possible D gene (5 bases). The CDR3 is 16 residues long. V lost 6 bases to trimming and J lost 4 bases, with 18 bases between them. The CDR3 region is CASSSRSQGLTGELFF. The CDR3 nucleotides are TGTGCCAGCAGCTCACGTTCCCAGGGTCTCACCGGGGAGCTGTTTTTT.

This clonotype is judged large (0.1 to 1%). CDR3 residues: CASSSLPLDNEQFF. In DNA form, the CDR3 reads TGTGCCAGCAGCTCCTTACCACTAGATAATGAGCAGTTCTTC. The rearrangement uses TRBV7-6 and TRBJ2-1, with a weak D call TRBD2 (5 bases). V was cut by 4 bases and J by 7 bases, with 14 bases left in between. CDR1 is SGHVS, CDR2 FNYEAQ, per germline. There are 14 residues in the CDR3. Variable domain in full (rest from reference TRBV7-6 and TRBJ2-1): GAGVSQSPRYKVTKRGQDVALRCDPISGHVSLYWYRQALGQGPEFLTYFNYEAQQDKSGLPNDRFSAERPEGSISTLTIQRTEQRDSAMYRCASSSLPLDNEQFFGPGTRLTVL.

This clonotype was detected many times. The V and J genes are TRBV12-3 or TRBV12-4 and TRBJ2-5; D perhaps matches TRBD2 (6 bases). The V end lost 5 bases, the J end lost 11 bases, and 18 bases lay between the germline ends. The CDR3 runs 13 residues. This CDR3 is CASSGGFTREQYF. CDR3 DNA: TGTGCCAGCAGTGGGGGTTTCACCCGGGAGCAGTACTTC.

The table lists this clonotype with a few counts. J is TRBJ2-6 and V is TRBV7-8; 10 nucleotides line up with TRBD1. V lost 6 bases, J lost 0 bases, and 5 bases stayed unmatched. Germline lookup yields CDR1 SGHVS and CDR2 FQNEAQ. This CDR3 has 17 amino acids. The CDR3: CASRQDRGSSGANVLTF. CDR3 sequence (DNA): TGTGCCAGCAGACAGGACAGGGGGAGCTCTGGGGCCAACGTCCTGACTTTC. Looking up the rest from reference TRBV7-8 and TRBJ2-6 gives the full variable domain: GAGVSQSPRYKVAKRGQDVALRCDPISGHVSLFWYQQALGQGPEFLTYFQNEAQLDKSGLPSDRFFAERPEGSVSTLKIQRTQQEDSAVYLCASRQDRGSSGANVLTFGAGSRLTVL.